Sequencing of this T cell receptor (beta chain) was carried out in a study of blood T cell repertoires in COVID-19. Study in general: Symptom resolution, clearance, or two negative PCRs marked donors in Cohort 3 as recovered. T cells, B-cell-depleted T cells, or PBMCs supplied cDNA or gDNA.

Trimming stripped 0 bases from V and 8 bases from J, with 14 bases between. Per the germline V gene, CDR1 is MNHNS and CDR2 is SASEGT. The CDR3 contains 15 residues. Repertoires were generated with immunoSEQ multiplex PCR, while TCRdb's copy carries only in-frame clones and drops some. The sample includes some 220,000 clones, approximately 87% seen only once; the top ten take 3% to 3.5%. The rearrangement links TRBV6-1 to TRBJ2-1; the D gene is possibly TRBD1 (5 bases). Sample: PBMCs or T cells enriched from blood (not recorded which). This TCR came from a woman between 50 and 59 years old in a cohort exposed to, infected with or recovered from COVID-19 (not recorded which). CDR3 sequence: CASSEASFGADEQFF. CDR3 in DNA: TGTGCCAGCAGTGAAGCAAGTTTTGGGGCGGATGAGCAGTTCTTC.